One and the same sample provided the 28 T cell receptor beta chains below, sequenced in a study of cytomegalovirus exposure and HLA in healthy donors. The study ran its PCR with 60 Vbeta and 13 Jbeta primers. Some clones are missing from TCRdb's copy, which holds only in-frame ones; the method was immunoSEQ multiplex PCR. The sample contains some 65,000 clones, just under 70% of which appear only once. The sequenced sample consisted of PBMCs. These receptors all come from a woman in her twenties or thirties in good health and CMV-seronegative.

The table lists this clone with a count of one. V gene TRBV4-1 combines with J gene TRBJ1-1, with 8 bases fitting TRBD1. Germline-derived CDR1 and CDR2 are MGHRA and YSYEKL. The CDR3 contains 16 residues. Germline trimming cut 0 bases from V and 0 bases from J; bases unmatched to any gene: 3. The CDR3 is CASSQEQGGLNTEAFF. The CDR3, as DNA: TGCGCCAGCAGCCAAGAACAGGGGGGTCTGAACACTGAAGCTTTCTTT.

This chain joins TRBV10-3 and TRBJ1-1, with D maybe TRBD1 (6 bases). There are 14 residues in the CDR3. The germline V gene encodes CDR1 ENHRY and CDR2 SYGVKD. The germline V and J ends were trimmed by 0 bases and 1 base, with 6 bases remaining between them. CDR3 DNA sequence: TGTGCCATCAGTGAGTCGGACAGGAACACTGAAGCTTTCTTT. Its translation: CAISESDRNTEAFF.

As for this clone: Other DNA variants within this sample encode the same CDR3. CDR3 sequence reads: CASSLREGETQYF. Here the CDR3 DNA reads TGTGCCAGCAGCTTACGGGAGGGAGAGACCCAGTACTTC. The chain carries TRBV7-3 and TRBJ2-5, with 8 bases matching TRBD2. V gave up 2 bases and J gave up 4 bases; unmatched junction bases: 0. This CDR3 comprises 13 residues. Germline V gene lookup returns CDR1 SGHTA and CDR2 FQGTGA.

CDR3 sequence: CASTADRGLSGANVLTF. The DNA of the CDR3 is TGTGCCAGCACCGCCGACAGGGGCCTCTCTGGGGCCAACGTCCTGACTTTC. The chain links TRBV7-9 to TRBJ2-6; 8 nucleotides align to TRBD1. The CDR3 has 17 residues. Germline loops: CDR1 SEHNR, CDR2 FQNEAQ (reference sequence). Unmatched junction bases numbered 8, after V lost 7 bases and J lost 0 bases.

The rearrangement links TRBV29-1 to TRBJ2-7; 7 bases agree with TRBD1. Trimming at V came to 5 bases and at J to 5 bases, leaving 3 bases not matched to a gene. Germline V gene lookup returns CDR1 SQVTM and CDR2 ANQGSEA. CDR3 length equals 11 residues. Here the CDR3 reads CSVQRGHEQYF. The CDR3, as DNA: TGCAGCGTTCAAAGGGGGCACGAGCAGTACTTC.

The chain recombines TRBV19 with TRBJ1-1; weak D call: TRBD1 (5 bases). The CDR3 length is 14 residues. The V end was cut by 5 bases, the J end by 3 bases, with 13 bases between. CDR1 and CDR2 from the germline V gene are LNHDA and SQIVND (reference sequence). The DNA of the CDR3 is TGTGCCAGTAGTCAGTACGGAGGGGACACTGAAGCTTTCTTT. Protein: CASSQYGGDTEAFF.

This CDR3 reads CASSLAQGGNTEAFF. CDR3 DNA: TGTGCCAGCAGCTTAGCCCAGGGCGGGAACACTGAAGCTTTCTTT. The rearrangement joins TRBV7-6 to TRBJ1-1, with D possibly being TRBD1 (5 bases). CDR3 length: 15 residues. CDR1 SGHVS and CDR2 FNYEAQ come from the germline V gene. The V end was cut by 0 bases, the J end by 1 base, with 9 bases between.

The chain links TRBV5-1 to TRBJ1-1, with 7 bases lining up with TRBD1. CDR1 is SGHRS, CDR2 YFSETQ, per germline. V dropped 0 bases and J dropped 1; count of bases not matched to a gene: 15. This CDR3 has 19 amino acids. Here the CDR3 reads CASSLVGSGGGGRNTEAFF. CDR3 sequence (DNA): TGCGCCAGCAGCTTGGTTGGGTCCGGAGGGGGCGGACGGAACACTGAAGCTTTCTTT.

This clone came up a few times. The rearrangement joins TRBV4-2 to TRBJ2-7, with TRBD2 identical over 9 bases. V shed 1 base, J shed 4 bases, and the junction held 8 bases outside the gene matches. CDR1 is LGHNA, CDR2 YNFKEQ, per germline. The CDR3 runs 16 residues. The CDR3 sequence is CASSQGTEAGGYEQYF. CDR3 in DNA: TGTGCCAGCAGCCAAGGTACGGAAGCGGGGGGATACGAGCAGTACTTC.

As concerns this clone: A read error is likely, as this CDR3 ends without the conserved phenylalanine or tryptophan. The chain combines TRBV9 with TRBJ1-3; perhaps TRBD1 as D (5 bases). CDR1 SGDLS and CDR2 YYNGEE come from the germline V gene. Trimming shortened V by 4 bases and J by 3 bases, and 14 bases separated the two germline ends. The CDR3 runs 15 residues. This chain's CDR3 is CASSPQGASGNTIYV. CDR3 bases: TGTGCCAGCAGCCCGCAGGGCGCGAGTGGAAACACCATATATGTT.

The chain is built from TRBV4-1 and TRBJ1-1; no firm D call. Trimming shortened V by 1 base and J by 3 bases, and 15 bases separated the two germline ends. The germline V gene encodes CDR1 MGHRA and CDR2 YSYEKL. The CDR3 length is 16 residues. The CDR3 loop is CASSQGQTEAYTEAFF. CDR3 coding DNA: TGCGCCAGCAGCCAAGGGCAAACGGAGGCCTACACTGAAGCTTTCTTT.

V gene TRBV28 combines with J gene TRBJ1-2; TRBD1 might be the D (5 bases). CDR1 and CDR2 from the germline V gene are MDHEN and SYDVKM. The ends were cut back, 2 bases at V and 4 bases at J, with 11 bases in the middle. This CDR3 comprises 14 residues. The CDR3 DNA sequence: TGTGCCAGCAGTTTACCAGGGTTGAGCTATGGCTACACCTTC. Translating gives CASSLPGLSYGYTF.

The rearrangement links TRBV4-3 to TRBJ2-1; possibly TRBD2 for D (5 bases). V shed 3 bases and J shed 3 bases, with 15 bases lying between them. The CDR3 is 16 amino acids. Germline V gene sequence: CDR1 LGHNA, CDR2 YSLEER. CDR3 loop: CASSQGRRTDYNEQFF. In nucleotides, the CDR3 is TGCGCCAGCAGCCAGGGGAGAAGGACGGACTACAATGAGCAGTTCTTC.

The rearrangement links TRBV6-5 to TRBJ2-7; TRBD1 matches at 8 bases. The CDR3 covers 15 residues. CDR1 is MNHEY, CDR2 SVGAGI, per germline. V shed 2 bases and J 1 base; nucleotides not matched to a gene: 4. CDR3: CASSYNQGASYEQYF. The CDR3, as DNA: TGTGCCAGCAGTTACAACCAGGGGGCATCCTACGAGCAGTACTTC.

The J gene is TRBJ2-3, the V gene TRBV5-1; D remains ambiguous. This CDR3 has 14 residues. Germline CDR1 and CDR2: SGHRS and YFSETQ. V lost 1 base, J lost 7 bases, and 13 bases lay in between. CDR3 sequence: CASSLTSGLNTQYF. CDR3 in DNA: TGCGCCAGCAGCTTGACGTCGGGTCTAAATACGCAGTATTTT.

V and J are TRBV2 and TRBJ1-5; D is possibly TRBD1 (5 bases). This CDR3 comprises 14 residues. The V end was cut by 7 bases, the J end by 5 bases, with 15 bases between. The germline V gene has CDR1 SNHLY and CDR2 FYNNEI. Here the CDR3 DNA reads TGTGCCAGCACCGTGGGACTTAACTATCAGCCCCAGCATTTT. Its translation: CASTVGLNYQPQHF.

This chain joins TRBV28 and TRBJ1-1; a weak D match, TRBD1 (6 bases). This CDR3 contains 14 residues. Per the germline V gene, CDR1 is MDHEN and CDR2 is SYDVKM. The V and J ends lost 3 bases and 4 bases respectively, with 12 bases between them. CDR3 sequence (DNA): TGTGCCAGCAGTTTTGACAGGATCGTCACTGAAGCTTTCTTT. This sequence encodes CASSFDRIVTEAFF.

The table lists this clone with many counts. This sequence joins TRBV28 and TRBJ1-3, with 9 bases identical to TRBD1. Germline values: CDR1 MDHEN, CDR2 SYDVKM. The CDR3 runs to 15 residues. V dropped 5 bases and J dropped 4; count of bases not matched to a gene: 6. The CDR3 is CASSTTGGDGNTIYF. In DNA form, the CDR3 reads TGTGCCAGCAGTACTACAGGGGGCGACGGAAACACCATATATTTT.

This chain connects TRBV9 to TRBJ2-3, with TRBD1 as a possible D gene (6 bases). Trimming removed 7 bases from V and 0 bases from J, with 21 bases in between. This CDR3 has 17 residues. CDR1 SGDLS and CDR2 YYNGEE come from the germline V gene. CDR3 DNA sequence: TGTGCCAGCTGTGCGGCTGGAGACAGGTTTAGCACAGATACGCAGTATTTT. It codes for CASCAAGDRFSTDTQYF. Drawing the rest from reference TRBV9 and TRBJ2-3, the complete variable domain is DSGVTQTPKHLITATGQRVTLRCSPRSGDLSVYWYQQSLDQGLQFLIQYYNGEERAKGNILERFSAQQFPDLHSELNLSSLELGDSALYFCASCAAGDRFSTDTQYFGPGTRLTVL.

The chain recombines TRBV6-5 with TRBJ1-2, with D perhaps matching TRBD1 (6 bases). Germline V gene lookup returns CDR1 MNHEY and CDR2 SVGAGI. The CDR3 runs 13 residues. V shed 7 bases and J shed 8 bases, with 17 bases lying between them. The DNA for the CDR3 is TGTGCCAGCACCCGAGGGGGGGCGAGGGGCTACACCTTC. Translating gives CASTRGGARGYTF.

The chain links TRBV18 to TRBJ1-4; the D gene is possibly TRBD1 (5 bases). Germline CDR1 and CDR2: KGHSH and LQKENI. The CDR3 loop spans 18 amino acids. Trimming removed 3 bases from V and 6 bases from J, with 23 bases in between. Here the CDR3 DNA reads TGTGCCAGCTCACCCCTACCCTATGAGGGGAGGAAGGATGAAAAACTGTTTTTT. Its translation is CASSPLPYEGRKDEKLFF.

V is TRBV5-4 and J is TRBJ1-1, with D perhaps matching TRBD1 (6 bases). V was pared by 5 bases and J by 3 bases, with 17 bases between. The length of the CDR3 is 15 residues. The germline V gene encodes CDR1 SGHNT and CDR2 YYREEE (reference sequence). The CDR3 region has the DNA TGTGCCAGCAGACGGGAAATCGCAGGGGACACTGAAGCTTTCTTT. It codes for CASRREIAGDTEAFF.

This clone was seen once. CDR3 in DNA: TGTGCCAGCAGCCTCCCCCGGGAGCGGGGGGGTTACAATGAGCAGTTCTTC. Protein: CASSLPRERGGYNEQFF. The chain combines TRBV28 with TRBJ2-1; 10 bases map to TRBD2. Germline CDR1 is MDHEN and CDR2 is SYDVKM. V lost 6 bases to trimming and J lost 4 bases; unmatched junction nucleotides: 12. The CDR3 is 17 residues long.

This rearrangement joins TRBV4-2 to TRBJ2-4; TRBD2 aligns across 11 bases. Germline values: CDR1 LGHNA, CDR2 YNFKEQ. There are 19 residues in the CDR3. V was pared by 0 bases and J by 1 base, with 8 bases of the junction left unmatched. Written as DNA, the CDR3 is TGTGCCAGCAGCCAAGAAGGTAGCGGGGGGGCCCCGGCCAAAAACATTCAGTACTTC. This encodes CASSQEGSGGAPAKNIQYF.

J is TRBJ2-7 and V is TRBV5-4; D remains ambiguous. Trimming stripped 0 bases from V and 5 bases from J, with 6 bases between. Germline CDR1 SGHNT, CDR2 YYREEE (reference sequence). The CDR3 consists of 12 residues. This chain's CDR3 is CASSLGSDEQYF. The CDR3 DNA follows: TGTGCCAGCAGCTTGGGCAGTGACGAGCAGTACTTC.

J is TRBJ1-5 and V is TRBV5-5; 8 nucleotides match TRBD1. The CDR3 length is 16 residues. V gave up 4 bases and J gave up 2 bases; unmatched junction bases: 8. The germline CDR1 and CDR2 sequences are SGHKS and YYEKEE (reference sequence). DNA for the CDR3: TGTGCCAGCAGCCCAGGGGGCGGGAGAGGCAATCAGCCCCAGCATTTT. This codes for CASSPGGGRGNQPQHF.

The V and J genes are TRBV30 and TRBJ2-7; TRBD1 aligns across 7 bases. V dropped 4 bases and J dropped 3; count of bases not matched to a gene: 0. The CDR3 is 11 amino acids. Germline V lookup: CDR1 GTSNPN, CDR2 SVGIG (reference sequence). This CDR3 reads CAWTGGYEQYF. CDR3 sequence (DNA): TGTGCCTGGACAGGGGGCTACGAGCAGTACTTC. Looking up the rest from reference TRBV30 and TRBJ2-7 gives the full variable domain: SQTIHQWPATLVQPVGSPLSLECTVEGTSNPNLYWYRQAAGRGLQLLFYSVGIGQISSEVPQNLSASRPQDRQFILSSKKLLLSDSGFYLCAWTGGYEQYFGPGTRLTVT.

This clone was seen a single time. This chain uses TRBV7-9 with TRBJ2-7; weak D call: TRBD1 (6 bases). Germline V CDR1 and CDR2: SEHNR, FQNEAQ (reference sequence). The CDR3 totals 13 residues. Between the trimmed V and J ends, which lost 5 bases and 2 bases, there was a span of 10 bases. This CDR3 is CASSPDSTYEQYF. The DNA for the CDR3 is TGTGCCAGCAGCCCGGACAGTACCTACGAGCAGTACTTC.